This record concerns one TCR beta chain sequence. Its antigen remains unidentified. These data are taken from a study of cytomegalovirus exposure and HLA in healthy donors. Study in general: A preliminary data release comprised 70 million to 95 million unique TCRs obtained from HLA-typed donors.

PCR was performed using 60 Vbeta and 13 Jbeta primers. Profiled with immunoSEQ multiplex PCR; TCRdb holds only in-frame clones, not every one. The data hold tens of thousands of clones, with roughly 70% observed a single time. Study outcomes and limitations: V- and J-gene trimming in TCR beta was tied to a missense DCLRE1C variant by an analysis performed later. Over 150 TCR beta chains were listed as cytomegalovirus-associated.

When sampled, the donors appeared nominally healthy, though they likely had unrecorded immune exposures. The V gene's germline CDR1 is MDHEN and CDR2 SYDVKM. J gave up 8 bases and V 3 bases, and 16 bases lay outside the gene matches. The CDR3 is 18 amino acids. What was sequenced was PBMCs. The clonotype was recovered from a woman in her 50s in good health and CMV-seropositive. The V gene is TRBV28, the J gene TRBJ2-1; 10 bases line up with TRBD2. CDR3 loop: CASSFGLGLAFLVDEQFF. DNA of the CDR3: TGTGCCAGCAGTTTCGGATTGGGACTAGCGTTTTTAGTCGATGAGCAGTTCTTC.